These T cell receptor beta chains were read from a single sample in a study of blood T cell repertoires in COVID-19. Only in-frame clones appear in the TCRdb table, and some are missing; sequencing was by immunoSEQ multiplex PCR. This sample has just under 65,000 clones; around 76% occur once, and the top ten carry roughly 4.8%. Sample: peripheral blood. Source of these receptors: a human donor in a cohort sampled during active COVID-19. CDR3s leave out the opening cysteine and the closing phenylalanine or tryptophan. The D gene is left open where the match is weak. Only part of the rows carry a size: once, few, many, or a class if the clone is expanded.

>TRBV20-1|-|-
SATYSETQY
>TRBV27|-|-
ASRKGDEQF
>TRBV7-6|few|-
ASSLARRSGAEYQPQH
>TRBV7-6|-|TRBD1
ASSLNPGTGETQY
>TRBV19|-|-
ASRLQAASTDTQY
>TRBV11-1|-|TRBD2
ASSASRGGIQY
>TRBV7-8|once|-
ASSLSIGAGNTIY
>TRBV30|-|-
AWARQSYGYT
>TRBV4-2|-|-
ASSQGQRSYNEQF
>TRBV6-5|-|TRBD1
ASSYMTGLNYGYT
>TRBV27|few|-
ASSAVGGDEKLF
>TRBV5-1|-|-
ASSLDGFRTTEAF
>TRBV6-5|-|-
ASSLAASNQPQH
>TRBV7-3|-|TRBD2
ASSSNGGAPDTQY
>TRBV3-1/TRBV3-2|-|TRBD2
ASRGLAGASTDTQY
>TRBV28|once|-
ASSTRGGGPYGYT
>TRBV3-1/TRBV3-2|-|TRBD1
ASSVGVGGVTGNEQF
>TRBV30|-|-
AWSVGGGDQPQH
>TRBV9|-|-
ASSVDRQGWYQETQY
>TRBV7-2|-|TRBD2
ASSLRGVAAPFTDTQY
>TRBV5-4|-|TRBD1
ASSLGQGRETQY
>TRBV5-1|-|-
ASSLGLQDTQY
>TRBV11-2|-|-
ASSLVTTGFYEQY
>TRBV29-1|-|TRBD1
SEKTGGAYGYT
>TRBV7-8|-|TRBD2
ASSLGASGATQY
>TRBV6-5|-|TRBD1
ASRAQGAGGNTIY
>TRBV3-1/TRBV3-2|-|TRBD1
ASSQRTGTEKLF
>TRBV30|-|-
AWSVRGNEQY
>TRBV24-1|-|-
ATSESGALGWNEQF
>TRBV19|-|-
ASSNTRFDEQY
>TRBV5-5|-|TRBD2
ASSLWTSGEVTQY
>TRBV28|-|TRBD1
ASSRRTGRNTEAF
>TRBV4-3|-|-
ASSQGRWDEQF
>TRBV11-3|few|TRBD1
ASSLAGTGSDTQY
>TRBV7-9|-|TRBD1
ASSFEQGPRSNSPLH
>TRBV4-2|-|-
ASSQAGSNEKLF
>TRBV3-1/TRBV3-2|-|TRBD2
ASSQVSGANYEQY
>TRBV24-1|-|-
ATSDLSRGGDEQF
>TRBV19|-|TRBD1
ASRDRGRNQPQH
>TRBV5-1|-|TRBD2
ASSFYGGGALYNEQF
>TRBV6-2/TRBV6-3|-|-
ASSSPPGSYEQY
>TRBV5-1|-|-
ASTNRNTEAF